The entry below gives a single TCR beta chain sequence along with its context. Its antigen remains undetermined. No base qualities exist here, and no much larger clone lies one base off it. The germline V gene sets CDR1 to SGHDT and CDR2 to YYEEEE. V sheds 2 bases and J sheds 6 bases, leaving 12 bases between their ends. The CDR3 sequence holds 13 residues, the cysteine and phenylalanine included. The DNA shown is the 39-base CDR3, in frame from base 1. The data belong to a study of control samples from healthy donors and cancer patients (TCRdb year 2020). The library was generated by the immunoSEQ multiplex PCR assay. Not all clones reach the TCRdb copy of this immuneACCESS table, which keeps in-frame sequences only. Checked studies attribute under half of the gap to unresolved V genes and leave the rest unexplained. A total of roughly 160,000 clones appear in this sample, 88% of them only once. The ten largest clones take up around 5.1% of the sample.

The sequencing sample was made of blood. This sequence originates from a woman aged 25-40 years in good health. The chain is made from TRBV5-6 and TRBJ2-7; the D gene assignment is perhaps TRBD1 or TRBD2, with each matching 6 bases. The bases read TGTGCCAGCAGCTTAGGGGGGATGAGCGAGCAGTACTTC. The translation is CASSLGGMSEQYF.